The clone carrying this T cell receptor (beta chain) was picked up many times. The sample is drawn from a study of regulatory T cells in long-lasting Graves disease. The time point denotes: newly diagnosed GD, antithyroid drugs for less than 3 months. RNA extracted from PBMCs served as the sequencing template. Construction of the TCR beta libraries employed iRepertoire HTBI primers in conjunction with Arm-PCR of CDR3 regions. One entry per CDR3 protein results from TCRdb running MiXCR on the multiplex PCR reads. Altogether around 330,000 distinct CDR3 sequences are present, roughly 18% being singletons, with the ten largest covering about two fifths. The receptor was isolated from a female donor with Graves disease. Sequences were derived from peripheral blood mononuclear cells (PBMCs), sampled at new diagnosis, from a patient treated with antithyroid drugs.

The CDR3 spells CASSPTGSETQYF. CDR3 sequence (DNA): TGTGCCAGCAGCCCGACCGGTTCGGAGACCCAGTACTTC. J is TRBJ2-5 and V is TRBV7-2; D gene ambiguous. This CDR3 is 13 amino acids long. Germline-derived CDR1 and CDR2 are SGHTA and FQGNSA. V was clipped by 5 bases and J by 5 bases, with 12 bases between them. The whole variable domain, filled in from reference TRBV7-2 and TRBJ2-5, reads GAGVSQSPSNKVTEKGKDVELRCDPISGHTALYWYRQSLGQGLEFLIYFQGNSAPDKSGLPSDRFSAERTGGSVSTLTIQRTQQEDSAVYLCASSPTGSETQYFGPGTRLLVL.